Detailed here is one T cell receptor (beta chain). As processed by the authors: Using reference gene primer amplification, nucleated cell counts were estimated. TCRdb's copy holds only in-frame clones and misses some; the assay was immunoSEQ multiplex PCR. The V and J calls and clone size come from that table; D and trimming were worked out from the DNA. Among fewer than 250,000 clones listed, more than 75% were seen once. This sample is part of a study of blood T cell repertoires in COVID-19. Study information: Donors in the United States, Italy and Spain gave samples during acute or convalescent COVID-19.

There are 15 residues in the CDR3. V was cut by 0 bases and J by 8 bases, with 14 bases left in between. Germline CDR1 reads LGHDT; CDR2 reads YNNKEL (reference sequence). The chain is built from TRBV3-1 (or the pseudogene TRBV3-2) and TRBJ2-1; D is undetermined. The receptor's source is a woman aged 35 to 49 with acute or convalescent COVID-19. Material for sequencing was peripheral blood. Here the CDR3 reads CASSQDELYYDEQFF. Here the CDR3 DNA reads TGTGCCAGCAGCCAAGATGAACTGTATTATGATGAGCAGTTCTTC.